This TCR beta chain was captured in a study of T cells in tuberculosis. The repertoire was sequenced with immunoSEQ multiplex PCR; TCRdb's copy has only in-frame clones and lacks some. The sample includes tens of thousands of clones, 92% of them seen just once. Specified time point: new active TB diagnosis, blood taken before or within 7 days of starting treatment. V lost 4 bases and J lost 4; bases outside the gene matches: 7. Germline loops: CDR1 SEHNR, CDR2 FQNEAQ (reference sequence). The CDR3 length is 15 residues. This specimen was PBMCs, taken at tuberculosis diagnosis. The chain carries TRBV7-9 and TRBJ1-3, with 7 bases identical to TRBD1. This TCR was recovered from an adult with tuberculosis. Some clones in this sample may be carry-over from other donors' samples. This chain's CDR3 is CASSYTTGTGNTIYF. For the CDR3, the DNA is TGTGCCAGCAGCTACACGACAGGGACAGGAAACACCATATATTTT.